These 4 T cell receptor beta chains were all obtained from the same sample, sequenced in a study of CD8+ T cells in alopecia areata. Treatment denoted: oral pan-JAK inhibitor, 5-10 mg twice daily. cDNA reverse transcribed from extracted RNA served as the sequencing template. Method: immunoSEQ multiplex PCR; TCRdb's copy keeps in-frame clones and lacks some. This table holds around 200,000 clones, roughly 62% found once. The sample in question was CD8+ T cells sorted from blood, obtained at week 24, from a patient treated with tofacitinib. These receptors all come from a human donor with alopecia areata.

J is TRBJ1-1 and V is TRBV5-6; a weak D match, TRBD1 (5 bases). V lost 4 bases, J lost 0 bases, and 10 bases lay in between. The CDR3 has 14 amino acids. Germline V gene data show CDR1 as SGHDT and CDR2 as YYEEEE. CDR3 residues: CASSPGRMNTEAFF. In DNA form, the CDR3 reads TGTGCCAGCAGCCCGGGACGGATGAACACTGAAGCTTTCTTT.

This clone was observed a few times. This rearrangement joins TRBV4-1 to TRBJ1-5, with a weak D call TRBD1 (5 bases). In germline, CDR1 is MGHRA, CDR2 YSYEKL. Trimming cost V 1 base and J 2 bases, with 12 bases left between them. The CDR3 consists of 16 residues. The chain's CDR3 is CASSQVFRGGNQPQHF. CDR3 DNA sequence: TGCGCCAGCAGCCAAGTATTCCGAGGGGGCAATCAGCCCCAGCATTTT.

CDR3 sequence reads: CASSEGQNYGYTF. CDR3 coding DNA: TGTGCCAGCAGTGAGGGGCAGAACTATGGCTACACCTTC. This chain joins TRBV25-1 and TRBJ1-2, with D maybe TRBD1 (5 bases). V lost 3 bases to trimming and J lost 2 bases, with 7 bases between them. This CDR3 has 13 residues. The germline gives CDR1 MGHDK, CDR2 SYGVNS.

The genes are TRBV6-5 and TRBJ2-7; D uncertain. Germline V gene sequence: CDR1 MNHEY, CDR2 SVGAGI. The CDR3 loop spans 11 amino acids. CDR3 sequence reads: CATRVAYEQYF. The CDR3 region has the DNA TGTGCAACCCGGGTGGCCTACGAGCAGTACTTC.